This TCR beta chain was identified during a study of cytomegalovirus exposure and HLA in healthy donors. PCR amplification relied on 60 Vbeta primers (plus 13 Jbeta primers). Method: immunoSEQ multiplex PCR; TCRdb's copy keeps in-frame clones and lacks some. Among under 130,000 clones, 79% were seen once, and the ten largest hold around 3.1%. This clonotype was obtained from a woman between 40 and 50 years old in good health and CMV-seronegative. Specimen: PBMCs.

Written as DNA, the CDR3 is TGTGCCTGGAGTGTACCGGGACTAGCGGGAGAGAATGAGCAGTTCTTC. Translated, it gives CAWSVPGLAGENEQFF. The chain is built from TRBV30 and TRBJ2-1; 14 positions match TRBD2. Germline V gene lookup returns CDR1 GTSNPN and CDR2 SVGIG (reference sequence). Trimming cost V 0 bases and J 7 bases; bases outside gene matches: 5. The CDR3 loop spans 16 amino acids.